This entry concerns a single T cell receptor (beta chain). It has no known antigen specificity. Base qualities are not at hand, and no much larger clone is one base apart. The immunoSEQ Assay, a bias-controlled multiplex PCR, was used to amplify TCRbeta CDR3 regions from genomic DNA. Under the source paper's analysis protocol: The number of nucleated cells in each sample was estimated from the amplification of reference gene primers within the assay. To quantify the absolute abundance of each unique TCRbeta CDR3 rearrangement, sequence reads were collapsed and filtered. For each sample, productive Simpson clonality was calculated as the square root of Simpson's diversity index across productive rearrangements. TCRdb obtained this table from immuneACCESS and retained in-frame rearrangements with V and J assigned. These tables miss some clones; where compared with another copy, unresolved V genes account for less than half of the shortfall, and the remainder is unexplained. The V and J calls and clone size are taken from that table; D and trimming were inferred from the DNA. The sample table lists fewer than 300,000 clones, 88% of them with a count of one. 0.9% to 1% of the sample is held by the ten biggest clonotypes.

Samples from volunteer blood donors who had recovered from COVID-19 were contributed by a second Seattle source. Collaborating institutions collected whole blood in K2EDTA tubes following their own protocols. For TCRbeta analysis, collaborators shipped samples in one of three forms: frozen whole blood, isolated PBMCs, or DNA extracted from either of those sample types. The CDR3, from cysteine to phenylalanine, totals 12 residues. Left in the record is the CDR3 DNA by itself, 36 bases read in frame from the first base. At the junction V is shortened by 5 bases and J by 12 bases, with 14 bases in between. CDR1 MNHEY and CDR2 SVGEGT are derived from the germline V gene. This sample was taken from a study of blood T cell repertoires in COVID-19 (dated by TCRdb to the early 2020s). In terms of the full investigation: The collaborator samples originated in the United States, Italy and Spain and spanned the acute and convalescent phases of COVID-19. Samples came from the ongoing ImmuneRACE study (first 160 participants) plus 1,254 subjects from 6 global collaborators. Subjects who had been exposed to COVID-19, were actively infected with it, or had recovered from it provided the deeply sampled blood TCRbeta repertoires that made up the dataset. Where HLA class I and class II types were available, the types were taken from metadata supplied by the sample provider, not from assay-based typing. The repertoires were released in a freely available public database intended as a resource for research on the immune response to SARS-CoV-2. Nearly every sample came with metadata listing a de-identified subject ID, COVID-19 status, age in years and sex. The prospective study material was composed of cDNA or gDNA derived from T cells, B-cell-depleted T cells, or PBMCs.

Study-wide conclusions, independent of this receptor: The quantity of clinical and demographic metadata differed by source and by participant and was supplied without curation.

Sequenced material: peripheral blood. This receptor chain uses TRBV6-2 or TRBV6-3 and TRBJ2-1; 6 matching bases give a weak D call of TRBD2. The source is a woman between 40 and 55 years old who had recovered from COVID-19. CDR3 reads: CASSTQGLGQFF. The sequenced DNA is TGTGCCAGCAGTACCCAGGGACTTGGGCAGTTCTTC.